These T cell receptor beta chains were read from a single sample in a study of blood T cells in healthy people across ages. One entry per CDR3 protein results from TCRdb running MiXCR on the 5' RACE reads. The sample shows about 840,000 distinct CDR3 sequences, about 29% of them seen only once. These sequences were also reported in another study, on T cells of mothers and their children.

Sequenced material: blood. The receptor source for this set is a middle-aged woman in good health. CDR3s include the opening cysteine and the closing phenylalanine or tryptophan. A D gene is named only where the DNA matches it firmly.

d_call cdr3_length v_call cdr3_aa
TRBD2 19 TRBV20-1 CSARSSLADERRVYNEQFF
- 14 TRBV12-3/TRBV12-4 CASTRGAGEVGYTF
- 12 TRBV12-3/TRBV12-4 CASTKSTDTQYF
- 14 TRBV5-1 CASSLERQKETQYF
- 11 TRBV5-1 CASSRADTQYF
- 14 TRBV29-1 CSVVGTGNGQPRHF
- 12 TRBV20-1 CSATGDYNEQFF
- 15 TRBV28 CASSGTLDSSYEQYF
TRBD1 15 TRBV9 CASSITGGLNTEAFF
- 16 TRBV10-3 CAISVSVVVQGGEQYF
- 13 TRBV9 CASSREMGNEQYF
- 14 TRBV12-3/TRBV12-4 CASSRTVGTTEAFF
- 12 TRBV6-1 CASAEMAYEQYF
TRBD1 16 TRBV6-5 CASSSFDRGRSEKLFF
TRBD2 16 TRBV28 CASSAPGGPTRNEQFF
- 14 TRBV20-1 CSARSAGLNTEAFF
TRBD2 14 TRBV10-3 CALGRGGSYNEQFF
TRBD2 13 TRBV20-1 CSALAASTDTQYF
TRBD1 15 TRBV7-2 CASSAGDRERNEQFF
TRBD1 15 TRBV12-3/TRBV12-4 CASSGGTATNEPQHF
TRBD2 16 TRBV10-3 CAIGGTSGARTDTQYF
TRBD1 15 TRBV5-1 CASSLSRTGEETQYF
TRBD2 15 TRBV11-2 CASNPPGLAINEQYF
- 17 TRBV20-1 CSARDSGEQGYYTEAFF
TRBD1 16 TRBV14 CASSQMGTGGLETQYF
TRBD1 15 TRBV5-1 CASSSQGATGNTIYF
- 16 TRBV27 CASRPFRDGSSYEQYF
- 13 TRBV5-1 CACSTRDSSLAFF
- 14 TRBV29-1 CSVSLRSRTCEQYF
TRBD1 15 TRBV2 CASIEQGVNTGELFF
- 15 TRBV9 CASSVDGQGPHEQYF
- 11 TRBV29-1 CSVVGGTGYTF
- 18 TRBV5-1 CASSLELLADSSYNEQFF
- 14 TRBV4-1 CASSQEDFGYGYTF
TRBD2 17 TRBV27 CASSLEASGGTYNEQFF
- 13 TRBV5-1 CANSRSGANVLTF
- 14 TRBV19 CASSIDEKRGEQFF
- 15 TRBV6-1 CASSEVQGVYNEQFF
- 14 TRBV6-2/TRBV6-3 CASLMDGQSYGYTF
- 15 TRBV30 CAWSVRAGAFYEQYF
- 15 TRBV4-1 CASSQFGRQRDGYTF
TRBD1 17 TRBV6-5 CASSYRRVTGGNTEAFF
- 15 TRBV27 CASSLKDWGSYEQYF
TRBD1 12 TRBV13 CASRLQGGGYTF
- 14 TRBV6-1 CASLQVLNVDTQYF
- 14 TRBV20-1 CSARVQGRINEQFF
- 17 TRBV2 CASSDKGPAYSNQPQHF
- 16 TRBV7-2 CASSLLGDRGTDIQYF
TRBD2 15 TRBV7-9 CTSSSTSGGSYEQYF
- 13 TRBV30 CAWRPGSNQPQHF
TRBD2 15 TRBV28 CAGSPSGGNYNEQFF
TRBD1 20 TRBV7-9 CASSLNPSTGANSGANVLTF
- 14 TRBV18 CASSPKGDTYEQYF
TRBD1 15 TRBV5-1 CASSLGDRDQETQYF
TRBD2 17 TRBV20-1 CSAGRGLAGGPADTQYF